The 24 T cell receptor beta chains given below trace back to one sample, sequenced in a study of cytomegalovirus exposure and HLA in healthy donors. PCR involved 60 Vbeta and 13 Jbeta primers. Assay: immunoSEQ multiplex PCR; the TCRdb copy retains only in-frame clones and omits some. In the table there are 150,000 to 200,000 clones, about 71% of which are singletons. What was sequenced was PBMCs. The receptors were sampled from a man aged 50 to 59 in good health and CMV-seronegative.

This clone was seen only a few times. The chain joins TRBV27 to TRBJ1-1; 7 bases match TRBD1. Trimming removed 5 bases from V and 1 base from J; junction bases left unmatched: 4. CDR3 size: 14 residues. Germline CDR1 MNHEY, CDR2 SMNVEV (reference sequence). CDR3 nucleotide sequence: TGTGCCAGCAGTAGACAGGGAAAGAACACTGAAGCTTTCTTT. Translated: CASSRQGKNTEAFF.

This chain joins TRBV27 and TRBJ1-5; no definite D call. Germline CDR1 and CDR2: MNHEY and SMNVEV (reference sequence). Trimming shortened V by 4 bases and J by 6 bases, and 10 bases separated the two germline ends. The CDR3 contains 13 residues. CDR3 amino acids: CASSSRAGQPQHF. The CDR3 nucleotides are TGTGCCAGCAGTTCACGGGCGGGTCAGCCCCAGCATTTT.

The J gene is TRBJ2-2, the V gene TRBV6-1; weak D call: TRBD1 (6 bases). The CDR3 extends over 15 amino acids. From germline, CDR1 is MNHNS and CDR2 SASEGT. The V gene lost 11 bases and the J gene lost 6 bases, with 22 bases spanning the gap. CDR3 DNA: TGTGCCGCCAAGGGGAACAGGGAATCTTCCGGGGAGCTGTTTTTT. Translated: CAAKGNRESSGELFF.

The chain recombines TRBV6-1 with TRBJ1-5, with TRBD1 matching 10 bases. Germline V lookup: CDR1 MNHNS, CDR2 SASEGT. This CDR3 has 15 residues. V lost 4 bases, J lost 2 bases, and 2 bases stayed unmatched. The CDR3 protein is CASSAGTGGNQPQHF. CDR3 in DNA: TGTGCCAGCAGTGCAGGGACAGGGGGCAATCAGCCCCAGCATTTT.

This sequence joins TRBV6-1 and TRBJ1-2, with 8 bases identical to TRBD1. CDR1 and CDR2 (germline): MNHNS, SASEGT. The trim removed 8 bases at V and 4 bases at J, leaving 9 bases unmatched. This CDR3 has 14 amino acids. The CDR3 DNA reads as TGTGCCAGCCGCGCCTCCGGGACAGGCTATGGCTACACCTTC. This encodes CASRASGTGYGYTF.

This chain uses TRBV2 with TRBJ2-2; 8 nucleotides match TRBD1. The junction had 6 bases not matched to a gene; V was cut back by 7 bases and J by 5 bases. This CDR3 is built from 14 residues. CDR1 and CDR2 (germline): SNHLY, FYNNEI. DNA of the CDR3: TGTGCCAGCAAGAGAGACAGGGGAACCGGGGAGCTGTTTTTT. Its translation is CASKRDRGTGELFF.

The table lists this clone with a few counts. Distinct nucleotide sequences in the sample also encode this CDR3. The rearrangement joins TRBV7-9 to TRBJ1-1; D not certain. V lost 1 base, J lost 1 base, and 7 bases lay in between. CDR3 length: 14 amino acids. The germline V gene has CDR1 SEHNR and CDR2 FQNEAQ (reference sequence). CDR3 DNA sequence: TGTGCCAGCAGCTTAGGGCGGGAGAACACTGAAGCTTTCTTT. Translating gives CASSLGRENTEAFF.

V usage is TRBV19 and J usage is TRBJ2-3; the D is unclear. V lost 5 bases and J 6 bases, leaving 15 bases between the germline ends. From germline, CDR1 is LNHDA and CDR2 SQIVND (reference sequence). This CDR3 comprises 14 residues. The CDR3 DNA sequence: TGTGCCAGTAGTGATAACCGACTGACGGATACGCAGTATTTT. Residues: CASSDNRLTDTQYF.

The rearrangement links TRBV7-2 to TRBJ2-7, with D uncertain. Germline V gene data show CDR1 as SGHTA and CDR2 as FQGNSA. The CDR3 loop spans 13 amino acids. The ends were cut back, 1 base at V and 2 bases at J, with 6 bases in the middle. The CDR3 is CASSLDRAYEQYF. In DNA form, the CDR3 reads TGTGCCAGCAGCTTAGACAGAGCCTACGAGCAGTACTTC.

The chain links TRBV28 to TRBJ1-3; tentatively, D is TRBD1 (6 bases). Per the germline V gene, CDR1 is MDHEN and CDR2 is SYDVKM. The CDR3 totals 16 residues. The V end was cut by 4 bases, the J end by 0 bases, with 13 bases between. CDR3 amino acids: CASSSTGLYSGNTIYF. The CDR3 DNA follows: TGTGCCAGCAGTTCGACAGGACTCTACTCTGGAAACACCATATATTTT. The full variable domain, in which reference TRBV28 and TRBJ1-3 provide the parts outside the CDR3, is DVKVTQSSRYLVKRTGEKVFLECVQDMDHENMFWYRQDPGLGLRLIYFSYDVKMKEKGDIPEGYSVSREKKERFSLILESASTNQTSMYLCASSSTGLYSGNTIYFGEGSWLTVV.

The CDR3 protein is CASSYSDRSEAFF. CDR3 nucleotide sequence: TGCGCCAGCAGCTATTCAGACAGGAGTGAAGCTTTCTTT. The chain employs TRBV5-1 and TRBJ1-1; the D gene is possibly TRBD1 (6 bases). The V and J ends lost 3 bases and 7 bases respectively, with 13 bases between them. The CDR3 consists of 13 residues. The germline V gene encodes CDR1 SGHRS and CDR2 YFSETQ.

This clone was seen a few times. The V and J genes are TRBV6-5 and TRBJ1-2, with 7 bases matching TRBD1. The CDR3 extends over 13 amino acids. Trimming at V came to 6 bases and at J to 8 bases, leaving 9 bases not matched to a gene. The germline V gene encodes CDR1 MNHEY and CDR2 SVGAGI. Here the CDR3 DNA reads TGTGCCAGCAGCCGACAGGGTTCTGGCGGCTACACCTTC. Protein sequence: CASSRQGSGGYTF.

The rearrangement links TRBV28 to TRBJ1-1; perhaps TRBD1 as D (6 bases). In germline, CDR1 is MDHEN, CDR2 SYDVKM. Between the trimmed V and J ends, which lost 6 bases and 5 bases, there was a span of 19 bases. The CDR3 consists of 15 residues. CDR3 amino acids: CASSLIGGEGTEAFF. The DNA for the CDR3 is TGTGCCAGCAGCCTTATAGGGGGAGAGGGGACTGAAGCTTTCTTT.

The V call is TRBV28, the J call TRBJ2-5, with a tentative D call TRBD2 (5 bases). Germline values: CDR1 MDHEN, CDR2 SYDVKM. V was cut by 7 bases and J by 6 bases, with 21 bases left in between. The CDR3 has 15 residues. The CDR3 nucleotides read TGTGCCAGCATTATTACAGCGGTTAAGGATCAGACCCAGTACTTC. The encoded protein is CASIITAVKDQTQYF.

The gene calls are TRBV27 and TRBJ1-2; D gene unclear. Germline values: CDR1 MNHEY, CDR2 SMNVEV (reference sequence). The CDR3 sequence is 14 residues long. Trimming took off 6 bases at V and 1 base at J, with 12 bases between the two ends. The CDR3 nucleotides are TGTGCCAGCAGCCGTCTTGAGGGTAACTATGGCTACACCTTC. Its translation is CASSRLEGNYGYTF.

The chain combines TRBV28 with TRBJ1-2, with 11 positions matching TRBD1. The ends lost 3 bases at V and 13 bases at J; junction bases unmatched: 7. CDR1 and CDR2 from the germline V gene are MDHEN and SYDVKM. CDR3 size: 13 residues. The CDR3, as DNA: TGTGCCAGCAGTTTCGGGACAGGGGGTCGCGGCACCTTC. Translated, it gives CASSFGTGGRGTF.

This clone came up once. The gene calls are TRBV7-9 and TRBJ2-1, with 9 bases that match TRBD1. V trimming: 2 bases; J trimming: 5 bases; junction bases outside the gene matches: 4. The CDR3 length is 15 residues. Germline V gives CDR1 SEHNR, CDR2 FQNEAQ (reference sequence). This CDR3 reads CASSLRTGVDNEQFF. The CDR3 DNA reads TGTGCCAGCAGCTTAAGGACAGGGGTCGACAATGAGCAGTTCTTC.

The chain carries TRBV6-5 and TRBJ2-5; D gene uncertain. The DNA end favors TRBJ2-7, so the J call may be wrong. The CDR3 loop spans 14 amino acids. In germline, CDR1 is MNHEY, CDR2 SVGAGI. This CDR3 is CASRPVEQIHEQYF. In nucleotides, the CDR3 is TGTGCCAGCAGGCCCGTGGAACAGATCCACGAGCAGTACTTC.

The chain employs TRBV5-1 and TRBJ2-5; TRBD1 agrees at 10 bases. The better agreement between TRBJ2-7 and the DNA end casts doubt on the J call. CDR1 is SGHRS, CDR2 YFSETQ, per germline. CDR3 size: 19 residues. CDR3 sequence reads: CASSLATGTGAPSSYEQYF. CDR3 sequence (DNA): TGCGCCAGCAGCTTGGCCACCGGGACAGGGGCCCCCTCCTCCTACGAGCAGTACTTC.

This chain joins TRBV29-1 and TRBJ2-3; D may be TRBD1 (5 bases). Looked up from germline, CDR1 is SQVTM and CDR2 is ANQGSEA. The CDR3 is 12 amino acids. The V end was cut by 3 bases, the J end by 8 bases, with 12 bases between. CDR3: CSVDQGKSTQYF. CDR3 sequence (DNA): TGCAGCGTTGACCAGGGAAAGAGTACGCAGTATTTT.

Only one count was recorded for this clone. The chain recombines TRBV28 with TRBJ2-5, with D uncertain. V gave up 2 bases and J gave up 3 bases, with 10 bases separating them. The CDR3 has 14 amino acids. The germline V gene encodes CDR1 MDHEN and CDR2 SYDVKM. CDR3 nucleotide sequence: TGTGCCAGCAGTTTAGAAGGTCGGGAAGAGACCCAGTACTTC. Its translation is CASSLEGREETQYF.

This clone appeared a few times. CDR3 DNA: TGTGCCAGTAGTATGGGGGGTCGGCTCTATGGCTACACCTTC. Residues: CASSMGGRLYGYTF. The chain is built from TRBV19 and TRBJ1-2; D might be TRBD1 (5 bases). The length of the CDR3 is 14 residues. V shed 3 bases and J shed 4 bases, with 12 bases lying between them. Germline V gives CDR1 LNHDA, CDR2 SQIVND (reference sequence). Full variable domain (missing parts from reference TRBV19 and TRBJ1-2): DGGITQSPKYLFRKEGQNVTLSCEQNLNHDAMYWYRQDPGQGLRLIYYSQIVNDFQKGDIAEGYSVSREKKESFPLTVTSAQKNPTAFYLCASSMGGRLYGYTFGSGTRLTVV.

The V call is TRBV7-9, the J call TRBJ2-2; D is ambiguous. CDR1 SEHNR and CDR2 FQNEAQ come from the germline V gene (reference sequence). The CDR3 extends over 15 amino acids. V lost 5 bases, J lost 2 bases, and 12 bases lay in between. This CDR3 reads CASSPPGTNTGELFF. In DNA, the CDR3 is TGTGCCAGCAGCCCTCCAGGAACAAACACCGGGGAGCTGTTTTTT.

The chain links TRBV2 to TRBJ1-2; D ambiguous. The V gene's germline CDR1 is SNHLY and CDR2 FYNNEI. The length of the CDR3 is 13 residues. The V end lost 4 bases, the J end lost 3 bases, and 9 bases lay between the germline ends. The CDR3 here is CASSGTVDYGYTF. CDR3 nucleotides: TGTGCCAGCAGTGGTACAGTCGACTATGGCTACACCTTC.